Presented here are 5 T cell receptor beta chains from one specimen sequenced in a study of blood T cells in healthy people across ages. A sample-barcoded 5' primer and a J-beta primer mix were used in a second PCR of about 7 to 12 cycles. TCRdb analysed the 5' RACE reads with MiXCR anew, one entry per CDR3 protein. The sample yields roughly 2 million distinct CDR3 sequences, just under 50% seen once. The sequencing sample was made of blood. The receptors were gathered from a woman aged 40 to 55 in good health.

The chain recombines TRBV21-1 with TRBJ1-1; the D call TRBD1 from the table was never checked on the DNA. TRBV21-1 is termed a pseudogene. The CDR3 is made up of 14 amino acids. CDR3 in DNA: TGTGCCAGCAGCACCGGGGGGACGAACACTGAAGCTTTCTTT. Protein: CASSTGGTNTEAFF.

This chain uses TRBV6-5 with TRBJ2-7; either TRBD1 or TRBD2 may supply D (6 bases each). V was cut by 11 bases and J by 0 bases, with 23 bases left in between. In germline, CDR1 is MNHEY, CDR2 SVGAGI. There are 16 residues in the CDR3. CDR3 sequence (DNA): TGTGCCGCCGGAGGGGGGCCTAGCGCCAGCTCCTACGAGCAGTACTTC. As protein: CAAGGGPSASSYEQYF.

The sample holds many counts of this clonotype. The rearrangement uses TRBV9 and TRBJ2-7; 8 bases are shared with TRBD1. The CDR3 sequence is 13 residues long. Looked up from germline, CDR1 is SGDLS and CDR2 is YYNGEE. The junction had 4 bases not matched to a gene; V was cut back by 3 bases and J by 5 bases. CDR3 in amino acids: CASSDRGTHEQYF. The CDR3 coding sequence is TGTGCCAGCAGCGACAGGGGGACCCACGAGCAGTACTTC.

This clonotype was counted a few times. The gene calls are TRBV20-1 and TRBJ1-5, with unresolved D. This CDR3 has 14 residues. Germline-derived CDR1 and CDR2 are DFQATT and SNEGSKA (reference sequence). The V and J ends lost 5 bases and 3 bases respectively, with 14 bases between them. The CDR3 coding sequence is TGCAGTGCTCCGGACCGCGCTCTCAATCAGCCCCAGCATTTT. Residues: CSAPDRALNQPQHF.

This sequence joins TRBV28 and TRBJ2-1; 8 bases line up with TRBD2. The V segment lost 7 bases and the J segment 6 bases; nucleotides outside the gene matches: 8. The CDR3 consists of 14 residues. Germline V gives CDR1 MDHEN, CDR2 SYDVKM. The CDR3 DNA reads as TGTGCCAGCAATCGGGGGGGCCGGGGCAATGAGCAGTTCTTC. Its translation: CASNRGGRGNEQFF.